This T cell receptor beta chain was sequenced during a study of cytomegalovirus exposure and HLA in healthy donors (dated by TCRdb to about 2017). Context from the whole study: An earlier analysis of roughly 570 of the donors reported about 260 Gb of sequence data and around 110 million unique TCR beta sequences obtained from approximately 180 million T cells. An early release covering roughly 580 HLA-typed donors comprised 300 to 350 gigabases of sequencing data and approximately 80 million unique TCR sequences. The study aimed to test whether signatures of past pathogen exposure could be identified by cataloging public T cell receptors. A later genetic analysis took genome-wide SNP genotypes for about 65% of the roughly 670 donors and used that subset as a discovery cohort. A separate validation cohort of more than 100 different subjects was used in addition to the approximately 640-subject first cohort. Because of strong linkage in the cohort, roughly five DR-DQ haplotypes were treated as single units for association and clustering. Of the roughly 390 genotyped donors, approximately 83% fell in the genetic ancestry cluster associated with self-reported Caucasian donors. To decide whether each TCR beta V gene segment behaved as functional or pseudogenic, an earlier analysis of fewer than 750 of the donors relied on high-throughput TCR beta sequencing. High-throughput TCR immunosequencing, statistical association of individual TCRs with disease status, and machine learning were combined to predict cytomegalovirus infection status. The study profiled the T cell repertoires of 500 to 800 subjects by immunosequencing and related them to cytomegalovirus serostatus. The number of donors typed differed by locus, with 629-630 for A, B, C, DRB1 and DQB1, roughly 550 for DQA1, approximately 570 for DPA1, and 400 to 490 for DPB1. In the later analysis, no new phenotypic data were used to find candidate immune exposures; instead, reliance was placed on TCR beta sequences and their occurrence across donors. On average, roughly 240,000 unique TCR beta nucleotide sequences were sequenced per donor among a few hundred genotyped donors of the cohort, with roughly 18% of those sequences being non-productive. Donor age, sex, ethnicity and CMV serostatus were compiled together with the repertoire data. Both class I and class II loci were covered by HLA typing, at four-digit resolution. Every discovery cohort repertoire had been produced on one sequencing platform. A later analysis re-analyzed previously published TCR beta repertoires from 666 donors and added high-resolution HLA genotyping to study TCR occurrence patterns.

General findings and caveats noted by the study authors: Correlated functional status among segregating V segments might reflect linkage disequilibrium, but an unknown experimental factor could not be ruled out. The sequencing pipeline was judged likely to have produced a cluster of highly shared sequence variants as a technical artifact. According to a later analysis, most CMV-associated TCR beta chains appeared to be HLA-restricted, and the HLA associations seemed to be driven largely by CMV exposure. A later analysis found that TCR association rates varied across HLA loci, with DRB1 alleles showing the most associated TCRs and HLA-C alleles the fewest. Cytomegalovirus status was reported to be diagnosed by the classifier with high specificity and sensitivity in both the original and validation cohorts. Assigning TCR associations to individual alleles was difficult when HLA alleles, especially DR and DQ, strongly co-occurred. V-gene and J-gene trimming of TCR beta chains was associated with a missense DCLRE1C variant in a later genetic analysis, and the association was replicated in an independent cohort. While some public TCRs were present in many individuals, most TCR sequences turned up only very rarely across donors. The authors suggested that the approach could potentially be extended to other disease states and immunological phenotypes. Compared with equally common non-associated chains, HLA-associated TCR beta chains in a later analysis were more clonally expanded and had lower generation probabilities. A total of roughly 160 TCR beta chains were listed by the study as associated with cytomegalovirus. Because some donors lacked HLA typing at each locus, the association tests relied only on the typed subset. In vitro tests confirmed that a few of the cytomegalovirus-associated TCR beta chains recognize cytomegalovirus antigens. Immune exposure information for the cohort was limited to CMV serostatus. A further reported finding was that TCR beta sequences accurately predicted the HLA-A and HLA-B alleles for most subjects in the first cohort. An earlier analysis of 587 of the donors showed that most TCR beta V segments appeared in productive rearrangements either about 87% or about 30% of the time, which broadly matched IMGT annotations. Sequencing depth was assumed to be roughly uniform across donors in the presence/absence analyses, though that assumption may not hold. Some IMGT-functional V segments, including TRBV6-2 and TRBV6-3, could not be distinguished by the 87-base-pair reads and were therefore excluded. According to a later analysis, parvovirus B19, influenza, CMV and Epstein-Barr virus appeared linked to several top co-occurrence clusters. Compared with the approximately 710-donor mean, donors in an Asian-associated ancestry cluster had fewer N-insertions in productive TCRs, according to a later genetic analysis. In this cohort, only TCR beta chains were sequenced, and detectable features were limited by the absence of alpha or paired-chain data. A later analysis associated about 17,000 TCR beta sequences with specific HLA alleles at a false discovery rate of 0.05. The earlier analysis of approximately 540 of the donors excluded fewer than 20 rarely observed V segments, including chromosome 9 orphons, because counts were too low.

The cohort consisted of more than 650 healthy bone marrow donors. Cohort members were all nominally healthy when sampled, although unrecorded immune exposures were likely present. The donor tested CMV seronegative, placing the donor among the roughly 350 seronegative members of the cohort. Each donor provided a peripheral blood sample, and peripheral blood mononuclear cells were used for TCR beta sequencing. The Qiagen DNeasy Blood Extraction Kit was used to extract genomic DNA from the blood cell samples. The library was built by means of the immunoSEQ multiplex PCR assay. For the multiplex PCR, a mixture combining 60 forward primers for TCR Vbeta segments and 13 reverse primers for TCR Jbeta segments was used. The CDR3 region of rearranged TCR beta genes was amplified from genomic DNA by a multiplex PCR assay. Amplified TCR beta libraries were sequenced as 87-base-pair reads on the Illumina HiSeq System. Processing in the source paper ran as follows. A later analysis tallied 75 million to 95 million unique TCR beta chains across the 666 repertoires, and about 10 million of those chains were shared by two or more donors. A nearest-neighbor algorithm error-corrected the raw reads and collapsed the reads into unique sequences, merging closely related sequences to remove PCR and sequencing errors. V, D and J gene segments were assigned by aligning CDR3 sequences to IMGT reference sequences. For a sequence to be retained, at least a six-nucleotide match to both a V gene segment and a J gene segment was required. A rearrangement counted as productive if the CDR3 had no stop codons and remained in frame with V and J, and every other rearrangement counted as non-productive. CDR3 was defined by IMGT convention, running from the second conserved V-encoded cysteine to the conserved J-encoded phenylalanine. The earlier analysis of about 640 of the donors excluded any sequence lacking an unambiguous match to a single V gene segment. An earlier analysis of fewer than 750 of the donors classified V segments as functional when productive rearrangements were above 56.7% and as segregating when the standard deviation between donors was above 5%. To diagnose cytomegalovirus status from the catalog of TCR beta chain sequences, a statistical classification framework was built. In a later analysis, TCR nucleotide sequences were compared against IMGT/GENE-DB human TR gene sequences so that V and J genes could be assigned. The TCRdist pipeline was used in a later analysis to assign CDR3 sequences and most-parsimonious VDJ recombination scenarios. In a later analysis, each TCR beta chain was defined by its CDR3 amino acid sequence together with its V-gene family, and reads lacking a unique V-gene family were excluded. In a later analysis, around 650 highly shared, low-generation-probability nucleotide sequences were removed to address suspected cross-contamination and a sequencing artifact. In a later analysis, a clonal expansion index was calculated for each public chain from normalized within-repertoire ranks of inferred template counts. In a later analysis, generation probabilities were computed using a VDJ recombination model fitted to out-of-frame rearrangements, and the results were checked against IGoR. Hypergeometric tests were used in a later analysis to score TCR-TCR, TCR-HLA and TCR-CMV co-occurrence, with a repertoire-size bias correction applied to the TCR pairs. To estimate false discovery rates, a later analysis permuted the HLA or CMV assignments 20 times. In a later analysis, co-occurring TCRs were grouped with DBSCAN, and TCRdist sequence similarity was added when clustering was performed within HLA-allele-positive subsets. Co-occurrence clustering excluded repertoires with fewer than 30,000 or more than 120,000 public chains, plus five with anomalous nucleotide sharing. The source is immuneACCESS, and TCRdb retained only in-frame sequences with V and J called. Part of the clones is not carried over; for the studies checked, unresolved V genes explain less than half of this, and the remainder is unexplained. V, J and clone size reflect that table, while D and trimming were determined from the DNA. The sample table lists 150,000 or so clones, about 72% of them with a count of one. The ten largest clones take up roughly 1.6% of the sample.

Note on this clone: Its binding antigen is unknown. No base quality values were provided; no much bigger clone lies one nucleotide off.

Deletion took 1 base off V and 4 bases off J, with a span of 10 bases between the germline ends. From the cysteine through the phenylalanine, the CDR3 covers 14 amino acids. CDR3 DNA is the only sequence kept; it has 42 bases, read in frame from the first base. CDR1 and CDR2, per the germline V gene, are MGHRA and YSYEKL. This clonotype originated in a girl between 10 and 17 years old in good health and CMV-seronegative. Recombination linked TRBV4-1 to TRBJ1-2, with the D gene not confidently named. What was sequenced was PBMCs. The CDR3 protein sequence reads: CASSQVSTVYGYTF. DNA sequence: TGCGCCAGCAGCCAAGTGAGTACGGTCTATGGCTACACCTTC.